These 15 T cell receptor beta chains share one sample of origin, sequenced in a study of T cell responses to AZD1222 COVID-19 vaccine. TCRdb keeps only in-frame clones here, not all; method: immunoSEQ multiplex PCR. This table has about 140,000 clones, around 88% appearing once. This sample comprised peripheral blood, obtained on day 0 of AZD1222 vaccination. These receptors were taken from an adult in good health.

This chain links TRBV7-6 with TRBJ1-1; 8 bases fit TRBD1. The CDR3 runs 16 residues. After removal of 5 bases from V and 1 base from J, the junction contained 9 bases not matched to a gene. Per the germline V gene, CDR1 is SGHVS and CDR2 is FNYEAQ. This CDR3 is CASSQGAGGSNTEAFF. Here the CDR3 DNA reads TGTGCCAGCAGCCAGGGGGCAGGGGGCTCGAACACTGAAGCTTTCTTT.

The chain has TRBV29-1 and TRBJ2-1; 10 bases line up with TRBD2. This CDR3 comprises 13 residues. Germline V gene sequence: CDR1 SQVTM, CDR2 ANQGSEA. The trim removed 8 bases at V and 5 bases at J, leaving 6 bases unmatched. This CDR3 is CSILAGAHNEQFF. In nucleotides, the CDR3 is TGCAGCATTCTAGCGGGAGCCCACAATGAGCAGTTCTTC.

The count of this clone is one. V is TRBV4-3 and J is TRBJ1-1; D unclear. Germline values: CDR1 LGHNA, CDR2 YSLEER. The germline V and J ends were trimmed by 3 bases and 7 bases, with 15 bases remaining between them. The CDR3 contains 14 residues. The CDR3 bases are TGCGCCAGCAGCCATGACGGTCTGTTCGGTGAAGCTTTCTTT. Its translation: CASSHDGLFGEAFF.

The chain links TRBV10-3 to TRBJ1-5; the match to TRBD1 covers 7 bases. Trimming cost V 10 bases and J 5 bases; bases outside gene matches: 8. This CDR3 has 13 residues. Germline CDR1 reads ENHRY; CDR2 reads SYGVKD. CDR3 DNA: TGTGCCACGGGGGGAGACAGGGATCAGCCCCAGCATTTT. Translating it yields CATGGDRDQPQHF.

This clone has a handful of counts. The CDR3 sequence is CASSDTVQGGETQYF. CDR3 in DNA: TGTGCCAGCAGCGATACCGTACAGGGAGGGGAGACCCAGTACTTC. J is TRBJ2-5 and V is TRBV7-9; D might be TRBD2 (7 bases). V lost 5 bases, J lost 5 bases, and 18 bases lay in between. The germline V gene has CDR1 SEHNR and CDR2 FQNEAQ (reference sequence). This CDR3 is 15 amino acids long.

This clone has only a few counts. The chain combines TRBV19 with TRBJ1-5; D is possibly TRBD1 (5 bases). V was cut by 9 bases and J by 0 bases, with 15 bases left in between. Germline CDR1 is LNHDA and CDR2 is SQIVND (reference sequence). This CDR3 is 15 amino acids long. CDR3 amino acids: CARLPGAYSNQPQHF. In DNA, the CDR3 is TGTGCCAGATTACCCGGGGCCTATAGCAATCAGCCCCAGCATTTT.

CDR3 in DNA: TGTGCCAGCAGCTTATCAGCGGAGAACTACGAGCAGTACTTC. It specifies CASSLSAENYEQYF. V gene TRBV11-2 combines with J gene TRBJ2-7; D is perhaps TRBD2 (5 bases). This CDR3 is 14 amino acids long. CDR1 SGHAT and CDR2 FQNNGV come from the germline V gene. Trimming pared 2 bases from V and 3 bases from J, leaving 11 bases between.

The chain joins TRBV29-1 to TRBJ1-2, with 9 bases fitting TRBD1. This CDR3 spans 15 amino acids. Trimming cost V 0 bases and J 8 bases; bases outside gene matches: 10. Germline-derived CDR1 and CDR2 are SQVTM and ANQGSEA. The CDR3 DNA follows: TGCAGCGTTGAAGATCTTCGGGGACAGGGCGGGGGCTACACCTTC. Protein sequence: CSVEDLRGQGGGYTF. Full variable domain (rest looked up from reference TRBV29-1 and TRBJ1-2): SAVISQKPSRDICQRGTSLTIQCQVDSQVTMMFWYRQQPGQSLTLIATANQGSEATYESGFVIDKFPISRPNLTFSTLTVSNMSPEDSSIYLCSVEDLRGQGGGYTFGSGTRLTVV.

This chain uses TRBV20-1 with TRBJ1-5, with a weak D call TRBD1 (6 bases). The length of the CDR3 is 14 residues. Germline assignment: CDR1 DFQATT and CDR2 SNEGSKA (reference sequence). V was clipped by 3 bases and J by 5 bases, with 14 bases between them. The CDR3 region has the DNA TGCAGTGCTAGTTTTGCAGGGGTAGATCAGCCCCAGCATTTT. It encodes CSASFAGVDQPQHF.

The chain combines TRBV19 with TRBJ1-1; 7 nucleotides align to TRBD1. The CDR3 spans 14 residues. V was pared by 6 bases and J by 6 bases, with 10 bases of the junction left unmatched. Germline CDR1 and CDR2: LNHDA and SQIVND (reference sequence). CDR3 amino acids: CASRMTGRHPEAFF. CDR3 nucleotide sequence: TGTGCCAGTAGGATGACAGGGAGGCATCCTGAAGCTTTCTTT. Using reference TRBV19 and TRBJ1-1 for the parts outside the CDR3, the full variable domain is DGGITQSPKYLFRKEGQNVTLSCEQNLNHDAMYWYRQDPGQGLRLIYYSQIVNDFQKGDIAEGYSVSREKKESFPLTVTSAQKNPTAFYLCASRMTGRHPEAFFGQGTRLTVV.

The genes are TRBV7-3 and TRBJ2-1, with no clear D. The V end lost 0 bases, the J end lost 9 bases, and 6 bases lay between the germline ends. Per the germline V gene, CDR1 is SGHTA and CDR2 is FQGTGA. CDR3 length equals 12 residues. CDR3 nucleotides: TGTGCCAGCAGCTTAACGTTACGTGAGCAGTTCTTC. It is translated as CASSLTLREQFF.

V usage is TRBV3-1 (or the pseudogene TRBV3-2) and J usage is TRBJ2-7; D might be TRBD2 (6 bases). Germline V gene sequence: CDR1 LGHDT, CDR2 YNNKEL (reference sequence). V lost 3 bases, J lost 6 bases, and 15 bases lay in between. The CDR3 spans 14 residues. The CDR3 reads CASSHGTFFTEQYF. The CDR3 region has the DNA TGTGCCAGCAGCCACGGGACTTTTTTCACCGAGCAGTACTTC.

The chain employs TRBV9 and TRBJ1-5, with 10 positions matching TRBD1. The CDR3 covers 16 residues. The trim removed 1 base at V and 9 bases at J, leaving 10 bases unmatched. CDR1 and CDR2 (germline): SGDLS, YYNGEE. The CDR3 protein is CASSVTRTGGMRPQHF. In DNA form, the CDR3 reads TGTGCCAGCAGCGTAACCCGGACAGGGGGTATGAGGCCCCAGCATTTT.

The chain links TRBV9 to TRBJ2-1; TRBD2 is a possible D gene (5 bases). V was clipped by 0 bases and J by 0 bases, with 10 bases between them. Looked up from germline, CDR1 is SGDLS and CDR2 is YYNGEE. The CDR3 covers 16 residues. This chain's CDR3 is CASSVVGGSSYNEQFF. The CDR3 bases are TGTGCCAGCAGCGTAGTGGGCGGGTCCTCCTACAATGAGCAGTTCTTC.

Here the CDR3 DNA reads TGCGCCAGCAGCCAAGGATCCCCTGGCGGCGGGGAGCTGTTTTTT. The encoded protein is CASSQGSPGGGELFF. The chain joins TRBV4-3 to TRBJ2-2; D remains unclear. The CDR3 has 15 residues. With 1 base removed from V and 7 bases from J, the gap between germline ends came to 13 bases. Germline CDR1 is LGHNA and CDR2 is YSLEER.